The T cell receptor beta chain described here comes from a study of beta chain features in type 1 diabetes. General observations from the study: Researchers report that Type 1 diabetes patients had moderately but significantly shorter TCRB CDR3s across all four CD4+ subsets.

Expressed TCRB transcripts were sequenced because the isolated RNA had all been reverse transcribed beforehand. Sequenced by immunoSEQ multiplex PCR; TCRdb stores in-frame clones only, minus some. In the table there are hundreds of thousands of clones, over 12% of which are singletons. A word on this clone: Antigen unknown.

V lost 4 bases, J lost 2 bases, and 6 bases lay in between. The CDR3 covers 13 residues. Germline V gene data show CDR1 as SGDLS and CDR2 as YYNGEE. The V and J genes are TRBV9 and TRBJ2-2, with D hard to call. Sequenced: naive CD4+ T cells from blood. This receptor was obtained from a man aged 18 to 29 with type 1 diabetes. The DNA for the CDR3 is TGTGCCAGCAGCACCCTCAACACCGGGGAGCTGTTTTTT. It encodes CASSTLNTGELFF. The full variable domain, with the rest looked up from reference TRBV9 and TRBJ2-2, is DSGVTQTPKHLITATGQRVTLRCSPRSGDLSVYWYQQSLDQGLQFLIQYYNGEERAKGNILERFSAQQFPDLHSELNLSSLELGDSALYFCASSTLNTGELFFGEGSRLTVL.